This T cell receptor (beta chain) originates from a study of blood T cell repertoires in COVID-19. Study as a whole: Collection of acute and convalescent COVID-19 samples took place in the United States, Italy and Spain. Sources were T cells, B-cell-depleted T cells, or PBMCs; the material itself was cDNA or gDNA.

Clones were read by immunoSEQ multiplex PCR, and TCRdb kept only the in-frame ones, dropping some. The sample shows some 150,000 clones, over 75% of them seen only once. Trimming removed 2 bases at V and 5 bases at J, with 11 bases between. Germline CDR1 MNHEY, CDR2 SMNVEV (reference sequence). The CDR3 sequence is 14 residues long. The rearrangement links TRBV27 to TRBJ2-3, with D perhaps matching TRBD1 (5 bases). Specimen: peripheral blood. The receptor was isolated from a human donor in a cohort sampled during active COVID-19. CDR3 protein: CASSLRAQGDTQYF. The CDR3 nucleotides are TGTGCCAGCAGTTTAAGGGCTCAGGGAGATACGCAGTATTTT.